This T cell receptor (beta chain) is drawn from a study of T cell responses to AZD1222 COVID-19 vaccine. General observations from the study: Only after the peak T cell response were repertoires sampled. The donor cohort was predominantly white British with a female majority, and clonal diversity may have been underestimated. Within unmutated variant regions lay the reported targets of nearly half of spike-specific TCRs.

Sequencing was performed with immunoSEQ multiplex PCR; in TCRdb, only in-frame clones are kept and a portion is missing. Of roughly 120,000 clones listed, 80% to 90% were seen once; the top ten hold roughly 1.2%. Germline V gene data show CDR1 as SQVTM and CDR2 as ANQGSEA. Deletions cut 3 bases from V and 2 bases from J, with 10 bases between. The CDR3 runs 13 residues. With regard to this clone: Its antigen is not identified.

The material was peripheral blood, obtained on day 0 of AZD1222 vaccination. The origin of this receptor is an adult in good health. This chain joins TRBV29-1 and TRBJ1-1; D is possibly TRBD1 (5 bases). This CDR3 is CSVDVQGNTEAFF. In nucleotides, the CDR3 is TGCAGCGTTGACGTCCAGGGAAACACTGAAGCTTTCTTT.